One sample yielded the 24 T cell receptor beta chains listed below, sequenced in a study of CD8 T cells in Susac syndrome (dated by TCRdb to between 2017 and 2020). Library preparation used the immunoSEQ multiplex PCR assay. RNA was extracted using the RNeasy kit, and roughly 0.45 to 1 ug of the RNA was reverse transcribed with random hexamers. TCRdb ran its own pipeline on the public reads, namely fastp trimming at Q25 and MiXCR clone calling, and kept in-frame beta chains. Rows matching on CDR3 protein sequence are summarized as one entry with the most common DNA and genes. This sample holds more than 150,000 distinct CDR3 sequences; under 95% were observed only once. 0.065% to 0.085% of the sample is in the top ten clones. Specimen: CD4+ T cells from PBMCs. Every receptor here comes from a human donor in good health.

This chain connects TRBV20-1 to TRBJ1-6; 8 bases line up with TRBD1. The CDR3 contains 13 residues. Germline CDR1 is DFQATT and CDR2 is SNEGSKA (reference sequence). The J segment lost 8 bases and the V segment lost 4 bases, leaving 4 bases of the junction unmatched. The CDR3 DNA sequence: TGCAGTGCTACCCAGGGGGCTGATTCACCCCTCCACTTT. This gives the protein CSATQGADSPLHF.

This clonotype was seen more than once but under ten times. This chain connects TRBV29-1 to TRBJ2-1; 8 bases match TRBD2. The trim removed 5 bases at V and 7 bases at J, leaving 10 bases unmatched. The V gene's germline CDR1 is SQVTM and CDR2 ANQGSEA. This CDR3 has 14 residues. CDR3 sequence (DNA): TGCAGCGTTTCCGGAGCGGGAGTTAGGAATGAGCAGTTCTTC. It is translated as CSVSGAGVRNEQFF.

V gene TRBV24-1 combines with J gene TRBJ2-1, with TRBD1 identical over 11 bases. In germline, CDR1 is KGHDR, CDR2 SFDVKD. The CDR3 totals 14 residues. V was pared by 8 bases and J by 8 bases, with 7 bases of the junction left unmatched. The CDR3 spells CATTGQGAIDEQFF. The DNA of the CDR3 is TGTGCCACCACCGGACAGGGGGCGATCGATGAGCAGTTCTTC.

The chain carries TRBV28 and TRBJ1-2; D unresolved. The CDR3 has 13 amino acids. Looked up from germline, CDR1 is MDHEN and CDR2 is SYDVKM. The V end lost 8 bases, the J end lost 2 bases, and 12 bases lay between the germline ends. The CDR3 reads CASRETMNYGYTF. DNA of the CDR3: TGTGCCAGCCGAGAGACGATGAACTATGGCTACACCTTC.

The chain employs TRBV6-1 and TRBJ1-5, with D possibly TRBD1 on 5 matching bases. The length of the CDR3 is 15 residues. CDR1 is MNHNS, CDR2 SASEGT, per germline. The ends were cut back, 1 base at V and 4 bases at J, with 11 bases in the middle. The CDR3 reads CASSEVSGMNQPQHF. Written as DNA, the CDR3 is TGTGCCAGCAGTGAAGTGTCAGGGATGAATCAGCCCCAGCATTTT.

This rearrangement joins TRBV6-5 to TRBJ2-2, with 8 positions matching TRBD1. V was pared by 11 bases and J by 5 bases, with 7 bases of the junction left unmatched. Germline V gene sequence: CDR1 MNHEY, CDR2 SVGAGI. The CDR3 is made up of 13 amino acids. CDR3 in amino acids: CAARTGRTGELFF. The CDR3 DNA reads as TGTGCCGCCCGGACAGGGAGGACCGGGGAGCTGTTTTTT.

The rearrangement links TRBV5-1 to TRBJ1-6; D perhaps matches TRBD1 (6 bases). Deletions cut 3 bases from V and 13 bases from J, with 11 bases between. This CDR3 is 12 amino acids long. Looked up from germline, CDR1 is SGHRS and CDR2 is YFSETQ. The CDR3 is CASSSGDPPLHF. The DNA for the CDR3 is TGCGCCAGCAGCTCAGGGGATCCGCCCCTCCACTTT.

The chain employs TRBV18 and TRBJ2-1; a weak D match, TRBD1 (6 bases). This CDR3 contains 15 residues. V lost 2 bases and J lost 4, with 12 bases in between. CDR1 is KGHSH and CDR2 is LQKENI in the germline V gene. CDR3 coding DNA: TGTGCCAGCTCACCAGGGGGCTTTGAATACAATGAGCAGTTCTTC. Amino acids: CASSPGGFEYNEQFF.

V usage is TRBV2 and J usage is TRBJ2-1; TRBD1 agrees at 7 bases. Germline V gene lookup returns CDR1 SNHLY and CDR2 FYNNEI. With V trimmed by 6 bases and J by 4 bases, 3 bases remained unmatched. CDR3 size: 13 residues. CDR3 region: CASSRDSYNEQFF. The CDR3 DNA sequence: TGTGCCAGCAGCCGGGACAGTTACAATGAGCAGTTCTTC. Together with reference TRBV2 and TRBJ2-1, the CDR3 gives the full variable domain: EPEVTQTPSHQVTQMGQEVILRCVPISNHLYFYWYRQILGQKVEFLVSFYNNEISEKSEIFDDQFSVERPDGSNFTLKIRSTKLEDSAMYFCASSRDSYNEQFFGPGTRLTVL.

The chain combines TRBV6-6 with TRBJ2-7; tentative D call: TRBD1 (5 bases). From germline, CDR1 is MNHNY and CDR2 SVGAGI (reference sequence). Trimming left V 4 bases short and J 3 bases short, with 10 bases between. The CDR3 contains 13 residues. CDR3 coding DNA: TGTGCCAGCAGTTGGGGCCCCAACTACGAGCAGTACTTC. As protein: CASSWGPNYEQYF.

The chain joins TRBV18 to TRBJ2-4; D is tentatively TRBD1 or TRBD2 (5 bases each). Trimming left V 0 bases short and J 7 bases short, with 10 bases between. The CDR3 totals 14 residues. The germline V gene encodes CDR1 KGHSH and CDR2 LQKENI. CDR3 sequence: CASSPPGTLNIQYF. In DNA, the CDR3 is TGTGCCAGCTCACCACCGGGGACCTTGAACATTCAGTACTTC.

This chain connects TRBV2 to TRBJ2-7; D not resolved. The CDR3 length is 11 residues. The germline CDR1 and CDR2 sequences are SNHLY and FYNNEI. With 8 bases removed from V and 4 bases from J, the gap between germline ends came to 9 bases. The CDR3 DNA reads TGTGCCAGCTCCCCCACTTACGAGCAGTACTTC. As protein: CASSPTYEQYF.

The rearrangement links TRBV7-9 to TRBJ1-1, with a possible D match to TRBD1 (6 bases). This CDR3 is 16 amino acids long. Germline CDR1 is SEHNR and CDR2 is FQNEAQ (reference sequence). Trimming removed 5 bases at V and 1 base at J, with 17 bases between. The CDR3 loop is CASSPGGRAGNTEAFF. DNA for the CDR3: TGTGCCAGCAGCCCTGGGGGGCGGGCGGGGAACACTGAAGCTTTCTTT.

The sample holds one count of this clonotype. This chain links TRBV28 with TRBJ2-2, with TRBD2 as a possible D gene (5 bases). The CDR3 sequence is 13 residues long. Trimming removed 9 bases at V and 2 bases at J, with 10 bases between. From germline, CDR1 is MDHEN and CDR2 SYDVKM. CDR3 DNA: TGTGCCAGTTCTAGCCCTAACACCGGGGAGCTGTTTTTT. Translated, it gives CASSSPNTGELFF.

This chain uses TRBV20-1 with TRBJ2-5; D may match TRBD1 or TRBD2 (5 bases each). The germline V gene encodes CDR1 DFQATT and CDR2 SNEGSKA (reference sequence). Trimming cost V 3 bases and J 3 bases, with 17 bases left between them. This CDR3 region has 15 residues. CDR3: CSARSYRDAEETQYF. DNA for the CDR3: TGCAGTGCTAGGAGCTACCGGGACGCCGAAGAGACCCAGTACTTC.

This clonotype was picked up one time. This chain joins TRBV6-5 and TRBJ2-2, with D perhaps matching TRBD1 (6 bases). In germline, CDR1 is MNHEY, CDR2 SVGAGI. Deletions cut 6 bases from V and 7 bases from J, with 12 bases between. CDR3 length equals 13 residues. The CDR3 sequence is CASSLTGLGELFF. The CDR3 nucleotides read TGTGCCAGCAGCCTCACAGGGCTCGGGGAGCTGTTTTTT.

This clonotype is a singleton in its sample. The V call is TRBV4-3, the J call TRBJ2-1; 12 bases align to TRBD2. The V segment lost 3 bases and the J segment 4 bases; nucleotides outside the gene matches: 7. CDR3 size: 17 residues. Germline lookup yields CDR1 LGHNA and CDR2 YSLEER. DNA for the CDR3: TGCGCCAGCAGCCAGAAAGGACTAGCGGGGAAGTACAATGAGCAGTTCTTC. Translated: CASSQKGLAGKYNEQFF.

The rearrangement joins TRBV10-3 to TRBJ1-1, with D possibly being TRBD1 (6 bases). CDR3 length equals 14 residues. The germline gives CDR1 ENHRY, CDR2 SYGVKD. The V end lost 5 bases, the J end lost 1 base, and 11 bases lay between the germline ends. The DNA for the CDR3 is TGTGCCATCAGTAGGGGACAACCGAACACTGAAGCTTTCTTT. Translation: CAISRGQPNTEAFF.

DNA for the CDR3: TGCAGCGCCGGGGTACCGGGACAGGGTGGCAACTATGGCTACACCTTC. Protein sequence: CSAGVPGQGGNYGYTF. The rearrangement links TRBV29-1 to TRBJ1-2, with TRBD1 matching over 9 bases. CDR1 and CDR2 (germline): SQVTM, ANQGSEA. V lost 7 bases, J lost 2 bases, and 14 bases stayed unmatched. CDR3 length: 16 amino acids. Together with reference TRBV29-1 and TRBJ1-2, the CDR3 gives the full variable domain: SAVISQKPSRDICQRGTSLTIQCQVDSQVTMMFWYRQQPGQSLTLIATANQGSEATYESGFVIDKFPISRPNLTFSTLTVSNMSPEDSSIYLCSAGVPGQGGNYGYTFGSGTRLTVV.

The CDR3 DNA reads as TGCGCCAGCAGGCCCGGGACGGTTAATTCACCCCTCCACTTT. It specifies CASRPGTVNSPLHF. The gene calls are TRBV5-1 and TRBJ1-6; the D gene is possibly TRBD1 (5 bases). Germline CDR1 SGHRS, CDR2 YFSETQ. The V end was cut by 5 bases, the J end by 6 bases, with 12 bases between. The CDR3 runs 14 residues.

The rearrangement joins TRBV7-2 to TRBJ2-2; TRBD2 aligns across 9 bases. The germline gives CDR1 SGHTA, CDR2 FQGNSA. The CDR3 sequence is 18 residues long. V lost 1 base, J lost 3 bases, and 9 bases stayed unmatched. The CDR3: CASSLGVAGVPDTGELFF. The CDR3 nucleotides are TGTGCCAGCAGCTTAGGAGTAGCGGGAGTTCCCGACACCGGGGAGCTGTTTTTT.

The chain has TRBV30 and TRBJ1-1, with D hard to call. Trimming took 6 bases from V and 3 from J, leaving 17 bases between them. Germline V gives CDR1 GTSNPN, CDR2 SVGIG (reference sequence). This CDR3 contains 14 residues. The CDR3 sequence: CACIGRPSDTEAFF. CDR3 nucleotide sequence: TGTGCCTGTATCGGGAGGCCCTCAGACACTGAAGCTTTCTTT.

J is TRBJ2-6 and V is TRBV7-9; D may be TRBD1 (5 bases). The germline V and J ends were trimmed by 3 bases and 0 bases, with 6 bases remaining between them. Germline loops: CDR1 SEHNR, CDR2 FQNEAQ (reference sequence). This CDR3 comprises 15 residues. The CDR3 DNA follows: TGTGCCAGCAGCTTCAGGGCCTCTGGGGCCAACGTCCTGACTTTC. Encoded protein: CASSFRASGANVLTF. Full variable domain (rest looked up from reference TRBV7-9 and TRBJ2-6): DTGVSQNPRHKITKRGQNVTFRCDPISEHNRLYWYRQTLGQGPEFLTYFQNEAQLEKSRLLSDRFSAERPKGSFSTLEIQRTEQGDSAMYLCASSFRASGANVLTFGAGSRLTVL.

This chain links TRBV5-1 with TRBJ1-4; no reliable D call. Trimming took off 3 bases at V and 4 bases at J, with 10 bases between the two ends. The V gene's germline CDR1 is SGHRS and CDR2 YFSETQ. CDR3 length: 14 residues. CDR3 nucleotides: TGCGCCAGCAGCTCGTTTTACGGTAATGAAAAACTGTTTTTT. Translated, it gives CASSSFYGNEKLFF.